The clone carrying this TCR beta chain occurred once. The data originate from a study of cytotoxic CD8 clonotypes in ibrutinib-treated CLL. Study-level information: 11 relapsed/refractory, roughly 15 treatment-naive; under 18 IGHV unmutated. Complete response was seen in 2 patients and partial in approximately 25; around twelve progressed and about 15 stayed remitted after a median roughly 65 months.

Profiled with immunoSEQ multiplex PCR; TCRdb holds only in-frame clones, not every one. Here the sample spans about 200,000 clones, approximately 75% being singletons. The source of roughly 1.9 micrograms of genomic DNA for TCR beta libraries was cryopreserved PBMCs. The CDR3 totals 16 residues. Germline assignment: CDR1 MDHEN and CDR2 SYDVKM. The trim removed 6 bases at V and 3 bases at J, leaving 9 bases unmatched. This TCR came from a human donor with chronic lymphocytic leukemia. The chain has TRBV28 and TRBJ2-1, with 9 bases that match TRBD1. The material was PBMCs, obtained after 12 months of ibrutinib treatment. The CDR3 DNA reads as TGTGCCAGCAGCCCGGAGGGGACAGGGTACTACAATGAGCAGTTCTTC. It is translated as CASSPEGTGYYNEQFF.